A selection of T cell receptor beta chains follows, all from one sample in a study of cytomegalovirus exposure and HLA in healthy donors. The data were produced by immunoSEQ multiplex PCR, yet TCRdb's version contains in-frame clones alone and is incomplete. The sample totals about 130,000 clones. Sequenced material: PBMCs. The receptors were sampled from a man younger than 35 in good health and CMV-seronegative. Each CDR3 is given with its conserved first and last residue. Each record gives: J gene, D gene, V gene, CDR3 DNA, CDR3 protein. D genes are given only for firm matches.

j_call: TRBJ1-2
d_call: TRBD1
v_call: TRBV7-8
cdr3_nt: TGTGCCAGCAGCTTATCGACAGGGTCCAACTATGGCTACACCTTC
cdr3_aa: CASSLSTGSNYGYTF

j_call: TRBJ2-1
d_call: TRBD1
v_call: TRBV7-8
cdr3_nt: TGTGCCAGCAGCTCCTGGGACAGGCGGGACTCCTACAATGAGCAGTTCTTC
cdr3_aa: CASSSWDRRDSYNEQFF

j_call: TRBJ1-2
d_call: -
v_call: TRBV25-1
cdr3_nt: TGTGCCAGCGAGCCGATCTATGGCTACACCTTC
cdr3_aa: CASEPIYGYTF

j_call: TRBJ2-7
d_call: -
v_call: TRBV6-1
cdr3_nt: TGTGCCAGCAGTGATCGCGGATACGAGCAGTACTTC
cdr3_aa: CASSDRGYEQYF

j_call: TRBJ2-2
d_call: TRBD1
v_call: TRBV4-3
cdr3_nt: TGCGCCAGCAGCCAACTCCTACGGGGACAGGGGGACACCGGGAAGCTGTTTTTT
cdr3_aa: CASSQLLRGQGDTGKLFF

j_call: TRBJ1-1
d_call: -
v_call: TRBV4-1
cdr3_nt: TGCGCCAGCAGCCCGGGGCAGGGGCCGGTTTTCGCTGAAGCTTTCTTT
cdr3_aa: CASSPGQGPVFAEAFF

j_call: TRBJ2-7
d_call: TRBD1
v_call: TRBV14
cdr3_nt: TGTGCCAGCGGAGCCAGGGGGCGAGACGAGCAGTACTTC
cdr3_aa: CASGARGRDEQYF

j_call: TRBJ1-2
d_call: TRBD1
v_call: TRBV19
cdr3_nt: TGTGCCAGTAGTAAGGGACAGCGGACGGGCTACACCTTC
cdr3_aa: CASSKGQRTGYTF

j_call: TRBJ2-7
d_call: TRBD1
v_call: TRBV27
cdr3_nt: TGTGCCAGCAGATCCAGGGGGCGGCACGAGCAGTACTTC
cdr3_aa: CASRSRGRHEQYF

j_call: TRBJ2-7
d_call: TRBD2
v_call: TRBV10-3
cdr3_nt: TGTGCCATCAGCTCCGGGACTAGCATTGTCGAGCAGTACTTC
cdr3_aa: CAISSGTSIVEQYF

j_call: TRBJ1-5
d_call: -
v_call: TRBV6-1
cdr3_nt: TGTGCCAGCAGTGAAGAACAGACGGATGATCAGCCCCAGCATTTT
cdr3_aa: CASSEEQTDDQPQHF

j_call: TRBJ2-5
d_call: -
v_call: TRBV29-1
cdr3_nt: TGCAGCGTTGAAGATCGAGGAGTCCCCCCAGAGACCCAGTACTTC
cdr3_aa: CSVEDRGVPPETQYF

j_call: TRBJ2-5
d_call: TRBD1
v_call: TRBV7-9
cdr3_nt: TGTGCCAGCAGCTTAATGGACAGGCTGAGGGAGCAGTACTTC
cdr3_aa: CASSLMDRLREQYF

j_call: TRBJ1-3
d_call: TRBD1
v_call: TRBV6-5
cdr3_nt: TGTGCCAGCACCCTACAGACAGGGCCTGGAAACACCATATATTTT
cdr3_aa: CASTLQTGPGNTIYF

j_call: TRBJ2-7
d_call: -
v_call: TRBV10-3
cdr3_nt: TGTGCCATCAGTGGAGGCTACGAGCAGTACTTC
cdr3_aa: CAISGGYEQYF

j_call: TRBJ1-3
d_call: -
v_call: TRBV7-2
cdr3_nt: TGTGCCAGCAGCTTAAAGCCATGGGAGAAGAGAGCCGGAAACACCATATATTTT
cdr3_aa: CASSLKPWEKRAGNTIYF

j_call: TRBJ1-1
d_call: -
v_call: TRBV6-5
cdr3_nt: TGTGCCAGCAGTTACTGGGGGGAGAACACTGAAGCTTTCTTT
cdr3_aa: CASSYWGENTEAFF

j_call: TRBJ1-2
d_call: TRBD1
v_call: TRBV7-3
cdr3_nt: TGTGCCAGCAGCTCCTCAGGGGGCGGAGGTGGCTACACCTTC
cdr3_aa: CASSSSGGGGGYTF

j_call: TRBJ2-1
d_call: -
v_call: TRBV11-2
cdr3_nt: TGTGCCAGCAGCTTACTTACAGGGAGCTCCTACAATGAGCAGTTCTTC
cdr3_aa: CASSLLTGSSYNEQFF

j_call: TRBJ2-7
d_call: TRBD2
v_call: TRBV9
cdr3_nt: TGTGCCAGCAGCGTAGCGGGGGGAACCTACGAGCAGTACTTC
cdr3_aa: CASSVAGGTYEQYF

j_call: TRBJ1-4
d_call: -
v_call: TRBV6-1
cdr3_nt: TGTGCCACCCGAACAGGCACGGCGTATGAAAAACTGTTTTTT
cdr3_aa: CATRTGTAYEKLFF

j_call: TRBJ2-7
d_call: -
v_call: TRBV5-1
cdr3_nt: TGCGCCAGCAGCAACTCGCAGGGCTACGAGCAGTACTTC
cdr3_aa: CASSNSQGYEQYF

j_call: TRBJ2-2
d_call: -
v_call: TRBV6-5
cdr3_nt: TGTGCCACGTCCAGGGGCAGGGAGCTGTTTTTT
cdr3_aa: CATSRGRELFF

j_call: TRBJ2-7
d_call: -
v_call: TRBV11-1
cdr3_nt: TGTGCCAGCAGCCCCGGCGGACTCGACTTGTACTTC
cdr3_aa: CASSPGGLDLYF

j_call: TRBJ2-7
d_call: TRBD1
v_call: TRBV5-1
cdr3_nt: TGCGCCAGCAGCTTGGAAGGGACAGGGCCCTACGAGCAGTACTTC
cdr3_aa: CASSLEGTGPYEQYF

j_call: TRBJ1-3
d_call: TRBD1
v_call: TRBV18
cdr3_nt: TGTGCCAGCTCACCCGGCCTCGACAGGGGCTTCTCTGGAAACACCATATATTTT
cdr3_aa: CASSPGLDRGFSGNTIYF

j_call: TRBJ2-4
d_call: -
v_call: TRBV9
cdr3_nt: TGTGCCAGCAGCCCCCGACAGGGGAGGGAAAACATTCAGTACTTC
cdr3_aa: CASSPRQGRENIQYF

j_call: TRBJ1-3
d_call: -
v_call: TRBV9
cdr3_nt: TGTGCCAGCAGCGTCGGAGTCGACGGAAACACCATATATTTT
cdr3_aa: CASSVGVDGNTIYF

j_call: TRBJ1-4
d_call: -
v_call: TRBV5-1
cdr3_nt: TGCGCCAGCTCAACTCAGGTTTCTAATGAAAAACTGTTTTTT
cdr3_aa: CASSTQVSNEKLFF

j_call: TRBJ1-5
d_call: -
v_call: TRBV19
cdr3_nt: TGTGCCAGTAGCTTAAGATCGAGGGGCAATCAGCCCCAGCATTTT
cdr3_aa: CASSLRSRGNQPQHF

j_call: TRBJ1-5
d_call: -
v_call: TRBV7-8
cdr3_nt: TGTGCCAGCAGCTTCCGGGGTCAGCCCCAGCATTTT
cdr3_aa: CASSFRGQPQHF

j_call: TRBJ1-3
d_call: -
v_call: TRBV23-1
cdr3_nt: TGCGCCAGCAGTCAATCCAGTAACAGGAGCTCTGGAAACACCATATATTTT
cdr3_aa: CASSQSSNRSSGNTIYF

j_call: TRBJ2-5
d_call: TRBD2
v_call: TRBV2
cdr3_nt: TGTGCCAGCAGTGAAGCTTCGCTAGCGGGAGGTTCCTACGGGCAGTACTTC
cdr3_aa: CASSEASLAGGSYGQYF

j_call: TRBJ2-3
d_call: -
v_call: TRBV7-2
cdr3_nt: TGTGCCAGCAGCTCCCCCCCGGGGGACTCATTCGCGAATACGCAGTATTTT
cdr3_aa: CASSSPPGDSFANTQYF

j_call: TRBJ2-7
d_call: TRBD2
v_call: TRBV6-1
cdr3_nt: TGTGCCAGCAGTGAACGGGAGGGGGGTAGGGAGCAGTACTTC
cdr3_aa: CASSEREGGREQYF

j_call: TRBJ1-2
d_call: -
v_call: TRBV28
cdr3_nt: TGTGCCAGCAGCCTGGGGAGTTTTGGCTACACCTTC
cdr3_aa: CASSLGSFGYTF

j_call: TRBJ1-5
d_call: TRBD1
v_call: TRBV23-1
cdr3_nt: TGCGCCAGCAGTCACGGCAGGGGGGTAACGTATAGCAATCAGCCCCAGCATTTT
cdr3_aa: CASSHGRGVTYSNQPQHF

j_call: TRBJ1-5
d_call: -
v_call: TRBV13
cdr3_nt: TGTGCCAGCAGCCGTGGGGGGGCCAATCAGCCCCAGCATTTT
cdr3_aa: CASSRGGANQPQHF

j_call: TRBJ2-5
d_call: -
v_call: TRBV28
cdr3_nt: TGTGCCACCCTCCCGAGGACAGCCGTCGAGAGGGCCCAGTACTTC
cdr3_aa: CATLPRTAVERAQYF

j_call: TRBJ2-6
d_call: TRBD1
v_call: TRBV5-6
cdr3_nt: TGTGCCAGCAGCCAGATACAGGGGGCGTTCGCCGGGGCCAACGTCCTGACTTTC
cdr3_aa: CASSQIQGAFAGANVLTF

j_call: TRBJ2-7
d_call: -
v_call: TRBV2
cdr3_nt: TGTGCCAGCAGGACTTCAGGGAACTCCTACGAGCAGTACTTC
cdr3_aa: CASRTSGNSYEQYF

j_call: TRBJ1-1
d_call: TRBD1
v_call: TRBV19
cdr3_nt: TGTGCCAGTAGCAGACAGGGTTCAGAAGCTTTCTTT
cdr3_aa: CASSRQGSEAFF

j_call: TRBJ2-7
d_call: TRBD1
v_call: TRBV15
cdr3_nt: TGTGCCACCAGCAGCGATAGGACAGGGGACTACGAGCAGTACTTC
cdr3_aa: CATSSDRTGDYEQYF

j_call: TRBJ1-2
d_call: TRBD1
v_call: TRBV2
cdr3_nt: TGTGCCAGCAGTGGCCCAGACAGGGTCGGAGGCTACACCTTC
cdr3_aa: CASSGPDRVGGYTF

j_call: TRBJ1-5
d_call: -
v_call: TRBV6-1
cdr3_nt: TGTGCCAGCCTCAATGGGGCGGGGGAAGGCCAGCCCCAGCATTTT
cdr3_aa: CASLNGAGEGQPQHF

j_call: TRBJ1-4
d_call: -
v_call: TRBV4-1
cdr3_nt: TGCGCCAGCAGCCAGATGGGCGAGACAGCTAATGAAAAACTGTTTTTT
cdr3_aa: CASSQMGETANEKLFF

j_call: TRBJ1-1
d_call: -
v_call: TRBV19
cdr3_nt: TGTGCCAGTATGGATTTCGGAGGGGCGGTGGCTTTCTTT
cdr3_aa: CASMDFGGAVAFF

j_call: TRBJ2-2
d_call: -
v_call: TRBV7-2
cdr3_nt: TGTGCCAGCAGCTTAGTAGCCGAACTGAGGGGGGAGCTGTTTTTT
cdr3_aa: CASSLVAELRGELFF

j_call: TRBJ2-7
d_call: TRBD2
v_call: TRBV11-3
cdr3_nt: TGTGCCAGCAGCTCCACGACTAGCGGGGTTTACGAGCAGTACTTC
cdr3_aa: CASSSTTSGVYEQYF

j_call: TRBJ2-2
d_call: -
v_call: TRBV1
cdr3_nt: TGCACCAGCAGCGGACGGGAGGGCCCCGGGGAGCTGTTTTTT
cdr3_aa: CTSSGREGPGELFF

j_call: TRBJ1-1
d_call: -
v_call: TRBV19
cdr3_nt: TGTGCCAGTAGTATAGATCGGTTGGCTGAAGCTTTCTTT
cdr3_aa: CASSIDRLAEAFF

j_call: TRBJ2-3
d_call: TRBD2
v_call: TRBV4-1
cdr3_nt: TGCGCCAGCAGCCAAGCCCCTATGAGCGGGAGTAGCACAGATACGCAGTATTTT
cdr3_aa: CASSQAPMSGSSTDTQYF

j_call: TRBJ2-5
d_call: TRBD2
v_call: TRBV6-5
cdr3_nt: TGTGCCAGCAGTTCTAGACTAGCGGGGACTCAAGAGACCCAGTACTTC
cdr3_aa: CASSSRLAGTQETQYF

j_call: TRBJ1-2
d_call: TRBD1
v_call: TRBV19
cdr3_nt: TGTGCCAGTAGTATAGCGTCAGGGGGGCCCGATGGCTACACCTTC
cdr3_aa: CASSIASGGPDGYTF

j_call: TRBJ2-7
d_call: TRBD2
v_call: TRBV7-2
cdr3_nt: TGTGCCAGCAGCTTAGGGACTAGCGAATACGAGCAGTACTTC
cdr3_aa: CASSLGTSEYEQYF

j_call: TRBJ1-1
d_call: TRBD1
v_call: TRBV5-1
cdr3_nt: TGCGCCAGCAGCCAGGACAGGGTGACTGAAGCTTTCTTT
cdr3_aa: CASSQDRVTEAFF

j_call: TRBJ2-3
d_call: -
v_call: TRBV28
cdr3_nt: TGTGCCAGCAGTAGGGACATAACAGATACGCAGTATTTT
cdr3_aa: CASSRDITDTQYF

j_call: TRBJ2-7
d_call: -
v_call: TRBV28
cdr3_nt: TGTGCCAGCACCCAGAGGGCCTCCTACGAGCAGTACTTC
cdr3_aa: CASTQRASYEQYF